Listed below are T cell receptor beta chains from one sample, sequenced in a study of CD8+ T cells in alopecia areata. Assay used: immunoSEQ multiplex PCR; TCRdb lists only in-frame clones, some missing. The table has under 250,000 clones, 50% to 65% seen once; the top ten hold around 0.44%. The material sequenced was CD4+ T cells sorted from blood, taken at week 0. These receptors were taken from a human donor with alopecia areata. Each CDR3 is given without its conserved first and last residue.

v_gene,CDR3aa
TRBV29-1,SVSRGDPAYYGYT
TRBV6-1,ASSVLNEQF
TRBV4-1,ASSHVFAEAF
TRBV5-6,ASSYGPYPHQPQH
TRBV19,ASSIKTGGNYEQY
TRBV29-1,SVPSIGRRGGGRLAF
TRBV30,AWDPRVNTGELF
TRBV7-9,ASSPLDEKLF
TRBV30,ACNPWVDRGRYEQY
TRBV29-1,SVELHQNTEAF
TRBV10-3,AISGQGEDGYT
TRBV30,AWSVQEGQPQH
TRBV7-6,ASSSQYYEQY
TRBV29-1,SVARGPDTGELF